This TCR beta chain appears in the sequencing data of a study of shared clonotypes between healthy human individuals. Germline V CDR1 and CDR2: MNHNS, SASEGT. This CDR3 is 10 amino acids long. V was cut by 3 bases and J by 15 bases, with 9 bases left in between. Some clones are missing from TCRdb's copy, which holds only in-frame ones; the method was immunoSEQ multiplex PCR. The sample lists some 2.1 million clones; 85% to 95% were seen once. This receptor was identified in a man younger than 35 in good health. The specimen was naive CD4+ T cells sorted from blood. Subset here: CD45RA+ positively selected. V gene TRBV6-1 combines with J gene TRBJ1-5; D is undetermined. The CDR3 bases are TGTGCCAGCAGTGATTGGTTACCGCATTTT. Translated, it gives CASSDWLPHF.